This T cell receptor beta chain was found in a study of cytomegalovirus exposure and HLA in healthy donors. The germline V gene encodes CDR1 LNHNV and CDR2 YYDKDF (reference sequence). Deletions cut 3 bases from V and 3 bases from J, with 9 bases between. The CDR3 loop spans 14 amino acids. This table comes from immunoSEQ multiplex PCR, and its TCRdb copy is limited to in-frame clones, with some not included. The table shows fewer than 60,000 clones, with 75% to 90% occurring only once. To note about this clone: Its specificity is not known.

Whole-study results and caveats: Reported results showed that the classifier diagnosed cytomegalovirus status with high specificity and sensitivity. Most TCR sequences were uncommon, yet certain public TCRs appeared in many donors. Under in vitro conditions, three CMV-associated chains were confirmed as specific for CMV antigens. The study listed around 150 cytomegalovirus-associated TCR beta chains.

The sequencing input was PBMCs. This sequence originates from a woman younger than 30 in good health and CMV-seronegative. The chain couples TRBV15 to TRBJ1-5; D is uncertain. The CDR3 DNA follows: TGTGCCACCAGCAGCCGCCGGGACAATCAGCCCCAGCATTTT. As protein: CATSSRRDNQPQHF.